This T cell receptor (beta chain) was captured by sequencing in a study of blood T cell repertoires in COVID-19. As for the study in general: T cells, B-cell-depleted T cells, or PBMCs provided the cDNA or gDNA that served as material.

Clones were read by immunoSEQ multiplex PCR, and TCRdb kept only the in-frame ones, dropping some. The table records 130,000 or so clones, almost 85% of them present only once. J lost 0 bases, V lost 10 bases, and 8 bases had no gene match. Per germline, CDR1 ENHRY and CDR2 SYGVKD. This CDR3 is built from 15 residues. The rearrangement links TRBV10-3 to TRBJ1-3, with 8 nucleotides matching TRBD1. The sequencing sample was made of peripheral blood. The clonotype was recovered from a man between 60 and 70 years old with acute or convalescent COVID-19. CDR3 DNA sequence: TGTGCCAGCTGGACAGGGAGGGCCTCTGGAAACACCATATATTTT. Its translation is CASWTGRASGNTIYF.